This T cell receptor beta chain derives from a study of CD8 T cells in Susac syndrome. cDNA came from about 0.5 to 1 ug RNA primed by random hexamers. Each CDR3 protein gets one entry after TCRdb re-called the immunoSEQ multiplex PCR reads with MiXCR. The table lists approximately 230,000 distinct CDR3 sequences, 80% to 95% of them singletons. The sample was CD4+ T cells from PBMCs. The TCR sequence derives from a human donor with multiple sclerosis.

The CDR3 here is CASSYREITGGWLFF. CDR3 DNA sequence: TGTGCCAGCAGTTACCGTGAGATCACCGGGGGATGGCTGTTTTTT. The chain joins TRBV6-6 to TRBJ2-2, with D possibly matching TRBD2 (6 bases). Germline V gene lookup returns CDR1 MNHNY and CDR2 SVGAGI (reference sequence). The V end was cut by 2 bases, the J end by 13 bases, with 20 bases between. The CDR3 is 15 amino acids.